The next 9 T cell receptor beta chains were all read from a single sample in a study of blood T cell repertoires in COVID-19. Assay: immunoSEQ multiplex PCR; the TCRdb copy retains only in-frame clones and omits some. The table includes 130,000 to 150,000 clones, approximately 80% detected once. Sequencing was done on a sample of PBMCs or T cells enriched from blood (not recorded which). The receptors were sampled from a woman aged 40 to 49 who had recovered from COVID-19.

The rearrangement joins TRBV2 to TRBJ2-3, with D possibly being TRBD2 (5 bases). The V gene's germline CDR1 is SNHLY and CDR2 FYNNEI. The CDR3 sequence is 11 residues long. Trimming took 9 bases from V and 5 from J, leaving 9 bases between them. CDR3 region: CASGGRDTQYF. The CDR3, as DNA: TGTGCCAGTGGAGGAAGAGATACGCAGTATTTT.

This clone was seen more than once but under ten times. The chain carries TRBV5-1 and TRBJ2-7; D perhaps matches TRBD1 (6 bases). This CDR3 region has 13 residues. Germline CDR1 and CDR2: SGHRS and YFSETQ. V lost 5 bases to trimming and J lost 9 bases, with 18 bases between them. CDR3 in amino acids: CASRPAQGLLQYF. DNA of the CDR3: TGCGCCAGCAGACCAGCGCAGGGGCTATTGCAGTACTTC.

This sequence joins TRBV19 and TRBJ2-7, with 9 nucleotides matching TRBD2. This CDR3 has 16 amino acids. V was clipped by 1 base and J by 1 base; unmatched bases: 5. CDR1 is LNHDA, CDR2 SQIVND, per germline (reference sequence). The CDR3 protein is CASSIGSSGSSYEQYF. CDR3 nucleotides: TGTGCCAGTAGTATAGGGAGTAGCGGGAGTTCCTACGAGCAGTACTTC.

This chain connects TRBV5-1 to TRBJ1-1; D gene uncertain. Deletions cut 0 bases from V and 3 bases from J, with 15 bases between. The CDR3 is 16 amino acids. Germline assignment: CDR1 SGHRS and CDR2 YFSETQ. CDR3 protein: CASSLDASTGDTEAFF. The CDR3 region has the DNA TGCGCCAGCAGCTTGGATGCGTCGACCGGGGACACTGAAGCTTTCTTT.

The chain has TRBV27 and TRBJ2-2, with 7 bases fitting TRBD1. V shed 3 bases, J shed 5 bases, and the junction held 0 bases outside the gene matches. The V gene's germline CDR1 is MNHEY and CDR2 SMNVEV (reference sequence). This CDR3 is 13 amino acids long. This CDR3 is CASSFRGTGELFF. CDR3 bases: TGTGCCAGCAGTTTCAGGGGGACCGGGGAGCTGTTTTTT.

The chain uses TRBV9 and TRBJ1-2, with D perhaps matching TRBD1 (6 bases). The CDR3 contains 13 residues. Looked up from germline, CDR1 is SGDLS and CDR2 is YYNGEE. Trimming pared 0 bases from V and 8 bases from J, leaving 11 bases between. CDR3 protein: CASSVEVDSGYTF. CDR3 DNA sequence: TGTGCCAGCAGCGTAGAAGTGGACAGCGGCTACACCTTC.

The V and J genes are TRBV5-1 and TRBJ1-1; D is unclear. CDR3 length: 14 residues. V was clipped by 1 base and J by 0 bases, with 7 bases between them. Germline CDR1 reads SGHRS; CDR2 reads YFSETQ. The DNA of the CDR3 is TGCGCCAGCAGCTTGCAGTCTGTGAACACTGAAGCTTTCTTT. Protein product: CASSLQSVNTEAFF.

J is TRBJ1-5 and V is TRBV10-2; TRBD1 matches 9 bases. Losses at the gene ends were 6 bases for V and 6 bases for J; bases not matched to a gene: 6. CDR1 is WSHSY, CDR2 SAAADI, per germline. CDR3 size: 14 residues. In DNA form, the CDR3 reads TGCGCCAGCAGAGCCGGGACAGGGAGTCAGCCCCAGCATTTT. Amino acid sequence: CASRAGTGSQPQHF.

The V and J genes are TRBV10-3 and TRBJ1-3; the D gene is possibly TRBD1 (5 bases). V gave up 4 bases and J gave up 0 bases, with 10 bases separating them. The CDR3 has 15 amino acids. CDR1 and CDR2 from the germline V gene are ENHRY and SYGVKD. The CDR3 region has the DNA TGTGCCATCAGTGGCGAACAGGCCTCTGGAAACACCATATATTTT. Its translation is CAISGEQASGNTIYF.